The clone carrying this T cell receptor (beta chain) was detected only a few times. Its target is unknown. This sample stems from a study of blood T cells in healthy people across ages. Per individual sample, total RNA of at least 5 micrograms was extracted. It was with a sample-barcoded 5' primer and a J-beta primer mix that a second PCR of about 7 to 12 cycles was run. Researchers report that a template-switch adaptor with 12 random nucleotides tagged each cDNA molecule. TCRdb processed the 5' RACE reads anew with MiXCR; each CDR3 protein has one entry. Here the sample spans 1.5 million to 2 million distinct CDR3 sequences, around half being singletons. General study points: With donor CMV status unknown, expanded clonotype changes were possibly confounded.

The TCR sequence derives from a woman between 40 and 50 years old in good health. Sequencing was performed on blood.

This CDR3 is CSVGSGTYEQYF. As DNA, the CDR3 is TGCAGCGTTGGTTCCGGAACCTACGAGCAGTACTTC. V usage is TRBV29-1 and J usage is TRBJ2-7; the D is unclear. The germline V and J ends were trimmed by 4 bases and 2 bases, with 9 bases remaining between them. The CDR3 extends over 12 amino acids. Germline values: CDR1 SQVTM, CDR2 ANQGSEA.